Sequencing of this T cell receptor beta chain was carried out in a study of chemoradiotherapy in HPV16-positive cancers. Turning to the study itself: Candidate HPV-specific T-cell clones and common TCR motifs came from functional assays in a couple of HPV16-positive patients. Findings and caveats of the study: The functional HPV-specific definition rests on just a couple of HPV16-positive patients. Non-HPV-specific T cells did not expand in tumors during treatment, whereas candidate HPV-specific clones and E7-related motifs did.

Repeated repertoire sampling spanned the course of chemoradiotherapy. Regarding this clone: Its antigen remains unknown.

Germline CDR1 is SGHVS and CDR2 is FQNEAQ. Deletions cut 3 bases from V and 6 bases from J, with 8 bases between. The CDR3 spans 12 residues. Using immunoSEQ multiplex PCR, the repertoire was profiled, and TCRdb retains in-frame clones only, with some absent. The sample shows 15,000 to 20,000 clones, more than 90% of them seen only once. This sample comprised blood, obtained from a patient who underwent chemoradiotherapy. This chain connects TRBV7-8 to TRBJ1-2; a weak D match, TRBD1 (5 bases). This sequence originates from a human donor with HPV-associated anogenital cancer. Written as DNA, the CDR3 is TGTGCCAGCAGCTTGAGACAGAATGGCTACACCTTC. Its translation: CASSLRQNGYTF.